This is a list of T cell receptor beta chains from one sample in a study of cytomegalovirus exposure and HLA in healthy donors. TCRdb keeps only in-frame clones here, not all; method: immunoSEQ multiplex PCR. The data hold fewer than 140,000 clones, with 70% to 80% observed a single time. Sequenced input: PBMCs. These receptors were collected from a boy younger than 18 in good health and CMV-seronegative. The CDR3 runs from the conserved cysteine through the conserved F or W. A D gene is named only where the DNA matches it firmly. Clone size is stated in some rows and not others, as once, few, many or a class when expanded.

j_gene	v_gene	d_gene	abundance	CDR3aa	CDR3nt
TRBJ2-3	TRBV2	TRBD2	.	CASSVSGGFTDTQYF	TGTGCCAGCAGTGTAAGCGGGGGGTTCACAGATACGCAGTATTTT
TRBJ1-6	TRBV30	TRBD1	.	CAWRRDRSLFTLHF	TGTGCCTGGAGACGGGACAGATCCCTGTTCACCCTCCACTTT
TRBJ1-2	TRBV27	.	.	CASRSGLLSRGYTF	TGTGCCAGCCGATCGGGACTCCTGTCTCGTGGCTACACCTTC
TRBJ1-2	TRBV28	.	.	CASTGSWERGYTF	TGTGCCAGCACCGGATCATGGGAGCGGGGCTACACCTTC
TRBJ1-2	TRBV6-6	TRBD1	.	CASSFDRVYGYTF	TGTGCCAGCAGTTTCGACAGGGTCTATGGCTACACCTTC
TRBJ2-2	TRBV25-1	TRBD2	few	CASSRLAGGGTGELFF	TGTGCCAGCAGTAGACTAGCGGGAGGAGGCACCGGGGAGCTGTTTTTT
TRBJ2-1	TRBV27	TRBD2	.	CASRPGLAVRGNNEQFF	TGTGCCAGCAGACCGGGACTAGCGGTTCGAGGGAACAATGAGCAGTTCTTC
TRBJ2-3	TRBV5-1	TRBD2	few	CASSLELAGVGADTQYF	TGCGCCAGCAGCTTAGAATTAGCGGGAGTAGGCGCAGATACGCAGTATTTT
TRBJ1-5	TRBV9	TRBD1	.	CASSVAPGQAKYSNQPQHF	TGTGCCAGCAGCGTAGCCCCGGGACAGGCCAAATATAGCAATCAGCCCCAGCATTTT
TRBJ2-3	TRBV6-5	.	.	CASSYTLEADTQYF	TGTGCCAGCAGTTATACGTTGGAGGCAGATACGCAGTATTTT
TRBJ2-5	TRBV30	TRBD2	few	CAWTPGGGEETQYF	TGTGCCTGGACCCCCGGCGGGGGGGAAGAGACCCAGTACTTC
TRBJ2-1	TRBV30	TRBD2	.	CAWSVGGSGGPLEQFF	TGTGCCTGGAGTGTAGGAGGAAGCGGGGGGCCCCTTGAGCAGTTCTTC
TRBJ2-3	TRBV5-1	TRBD2	.	CASSFYGTSGTDTQYF	TGCGCCAGCAGTTTTTACGGGACTAGCGGCACAGATACGCAGTATTTT
TRBJ1-6	TRBV7-2	.	.	CASSLQGHPLHF	TGTGCCAGCAGCTTACAGGGTCACCCCCTCCACTTT
TRBJ2-7	TRBV7-9	.	.	CASSRLLVPYEQYF	TGTGCCAGCAGCCGTCTACTAGTTCCCTACGAGCAGTACTTC
TRBJ1-1	TRBV19	.	.	CASSNFGNTEAFF	TGTGCCAGTAGTAATTTCGGGAACACTGAAGCTTTCTTT
TRBJ1-2	TRBV19	.	.	CASSKDKYGYTF	TGTGCCAGTAGTAAAGACAAATATGGCTACACCTTC
TRBJ1-4	TRBV6-5	.	.	CASSLTATNEKLFF	TGTGCCAGCAGTTTGACAGCAACTAATGAAAAACTGTTTTTT
TRBJ1-2	TRBV29-1	.	.	CSVGSRGFYGYTF	TGCAGCGTGGGGTCCAGGGGATTCTATGGCTACACCTTC
TRBJ1-1	TRBV19	.	.	CASSIGSRPNTEAFF	TGTGCCAGTAGTATAGGGAGTAGGCCGAACACTGAAGCTTTCTTT